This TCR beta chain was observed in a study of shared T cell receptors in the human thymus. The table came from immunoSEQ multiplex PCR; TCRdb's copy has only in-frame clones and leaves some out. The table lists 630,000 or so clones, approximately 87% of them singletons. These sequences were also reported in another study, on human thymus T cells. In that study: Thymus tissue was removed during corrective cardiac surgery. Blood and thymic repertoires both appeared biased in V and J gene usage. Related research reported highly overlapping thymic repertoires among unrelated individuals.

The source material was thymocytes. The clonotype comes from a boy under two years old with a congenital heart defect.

CDR3 sequence (DNA): TGTGCCAGCAGGGACCGGGGGGCGGGGAACACTGAAGCTTTCTTT. Translation gives CASRDRGAGNTEAFF. The J gene is TRBJ1-1, the V gene TRBV28; tentative D call: TRBD1 (6 bases). Germline loops: CDR1 MDHEN, CDR2 SYDVKM. Trimming pared 6 bases from V and 1 base from J, leaving 15 bases between. The CDR3 consists of 15 residues.